One and the same sample provided the 15 T cell receptor beta chains below, sequenced in a study of blood T cell repertoires in COVID-19 (TCRdb year 2020). Library prep was done by the immunoSEQ multiplex PCR assay. In TCRdb, the immuneACCESS table is reduced to in-frame sequences with V and J assigned. These tables do not hold every clone; where another copy was compared, an unresolved V gene accounts for under half, and the others remain unexplained. Here the sample has hundreds of thousands of clones; approximately 88% occur a single time. About 9.8% of the sample is taken by the ten largest. Source material: PBMCs or T cells enriched from blood (not recorded which). Receptors originate from a woman aged 18-29 years who had recovered from COVID-19.

This sequence joins TRBV5-1 and TRBJ2-7; TRBD1 agrees at 9 bases. The CDR3 has 16 amino acids. Germline CDR1 and CDR2: SGHRS and YFSETQ. V shed 4 bases and J 4 bases; nucleotides not matched to a gene: 12. The CDR3 protein is CASSGGTGTQGYEQYF. The CDR3 DNA follows: TGCGCCAGCAGCGGCGGGACAGGGACACAGGGGTACGAGCAGTACTTC.

The J gene is TRBJ2-1, the V gene TRBV19, with TRBD2 matching 9 bases. V lost 0 bases, J lost 9 bases, and 9 bases stayed unmatched. This CDR3 has 16 amino acids. Germline CDR1 is LNHDA and CDR2 is SQIVND (reference sequence). CDR3 sequence (DNA): TGTGCCAGTAGTATAGATCGGGGCGGGAGGGTCCTTGAGCAGTTCTTC. Encoded protein: CASSIDRGGRVLEQFF.

This clone was seen a handful of times. The sample carries other DNA sequences with the same CDR3. The V gene is TRBV19, the J gene TRBJ1-1; D ambiguous. The ends were cut back, 1 base at V and 1 base at J, with 7 bases in the middle. The CDR3 sequence is 14 residues long. CDR1 is LNHDA and CDR2 is SQIVND in the germline V gene (reference sequence). CDR3 DNA sequence: TGTGCCAGTAGTATAGGTCGAGGGAACACTGAAGCTTTCTTT. Protein product: CASSIGRGNTEAFF.

The rearrangement joins TRBV7-2 to TRBJ2-1; 9 bases are shared with TRBD1. CDR3 length equals 14 residues. J lost 8 bases, V lost 5 bases, and 7 bases had no gene match. Germline V gives CDR1 SGHTA, CDR2 FQGNSA. The CDR3 nucleotides are TGTGCCAGCAGCCCCTTCACAGGGGGCGATGAGCAGTTCTTC. It translates to CASSPFTGGDEQFF.

The V call is TRBV2, the J call TRBJ1-2; D perhaps matches TRBD1 (5 bases). The CDR3 is 14 amino acids. Trimming cost V 4 bases and J 7 bases, with 16 bases left between them. Germline CDR1 SNHLY, CDR2 FYNNEI. CDR3 residues: CASSVSRELGGYTF. The CDR3 region has the DNA TGTGCCAGCAGTGTTAGCAGGGAATTAGGTGGCTACACCTTC.

The CDR3: CASSLGAWGLRNSGANVLTF. In nucleotides, the CDR3 is TGTGCCAGCAGCTTAGGGGCATGGGGCTTGAGGAACTCTGGGGCCAACGTCCTGACTTTC. J is TRBJ2-6 and V is TRBV7-6; D perhaps matches TRBD1 (5 bases). Deletions cut 1 base from V and 0 bases from J, with 19 bases between. This CDR3 contains 20 residues. CDR1 is SGHVS and CDR2 is FNYEAQ in the germline V gene.

The chain recombines TRBV9 with TRBJ2-1; 10 bases fit TRBD2. There are 15 residues in the CDR3. With V trimmed by 3 bases and J by 5 bases, 5 bases remained unmatched. The V gene's germline CDR1 is SGDLS and CDR2 YYNGEE. CDR3 amino acids: CASSGTSGKDNEQFF. The DNA for the CDR3 is TGTGCCAGCAGCGGGACTAGCGGCAAAGACAATGAGCAGTTCTTC. The full variable domain, in which reference TRBV9 and TRBJ2-1 provide the parts outside the CDR3, is DSGVTQTPKHLITATGQRVTLRCSPRSGDLSVYWYQQSLDQGLQFLIQYYNGEERAKGNILERFSAQQFPDLHSELNLSSLELGDSALYFCASSGTSGKDNEQFFGPGTRLTVL.

V gene TRBV9 combines with J gene TRBJ2-1, with 10 nucleotides matching TRBD2. Germline values: CDR1 SGDLS, CDR2 YYNGEE. The CDR3 covers 17 residues. V lost 3 bases and J lost 4; bases outside the gene matches: 10. This CDR3 is CASSAGGTSGKYNEQFF. The CDR3 DNA is TGTGCCAGCAGCGCCGGCGGAACTAGCGGGAAGTACAATGAGCAGTTCTTC.

This sequence joins TRBV28 and TRBJ1-5; the D is unclear. Between the trimmed V and J ends, which lost 3 bases and 10 bases, there was a span of 7 bases. This CDR3 is 11 amino acids long. Germline CDR1 is MDHEN and CDR2 is SYDVKM. The CDR3 nucleotides are TGTGCCAGCAGTTTGGCAGGCCCCCAGCATTTT. This sequence encodes CASSLAGPQHF.

This clone appeared a single time. The chain uses TRBV14 and TRBJ2-7; D remains unclear. Trimming removed 1 base from V and 0 bases from J, with 13 bases in between. Germline CDR1 SGHDN, CDR2 FVKESK. The CDR3 loop spans 16 amino acids. The CDR3 spells CASSQAALQASYEQYF. The DNA for the CDR3 is TGTGCCAGCAGCCAAGCCGCGTTGCAGGCCTCCTACGAGCAGTACTTC.

The chain links TRBV21-1 to TRBJ2-1; the DNA was not used to check the table's D call, TRBD2. TRBV21-1 is a pseudogene segment. The CDR3 runs to 18 residues. CDR3 in DNA: TGTGCCAGCAGCATGCTCCTCGAGCGGGAGCCCAGGGGCAATGAGCAGTTCTTC. The encoded protein is CASSMLLEREPRGNEQFF.

CDR3 amino acids: CASSLGYLGVRGTEAFF. The CDR3 nucleotides are TGTGCCAGCAGTTTAGGGTATTTAGGGGTTCGTGGCACTGAAGCTTTCTTT. The J gene is TRBJ1-1, the V gene TRBV28; a weak D match, TRBD1 (5 bases). CDR1 and CDR2 (germline): MDHEN, SYDVKM. V lost 2 bases and J lost 4, with 20 bases in between. The CDR3 consists of 17 residues.

This clone has only a few counts. The chain couples TRBV7-4 to TRBJ1-1, with TRBD1 matching 8 bases. This CDR3 has 15 amino acids. Germline lookup yields CDR1 SGHVT and CDR2 SQSDAQ. The J segment lost 3 bases and the V segment lost 2 bases, leaving 5 bases of the junction unmatched. This CDR3 is CASSLPGGDHTEAFF. The CDR3 region has the DNA TGTGCCAGCAGCTTACCAGGGGGCGACCACACTGAAGCTTTCTTT. The variable domain in full, with the rest retrieved from reference TRBV7-4 and TRBJ1-1, is GAGVSQSPRYKVAKRGRDVALRCDSISGHVTLYWYRQTLGQGSEVLTYSQSDAQRDKSGRPSGRFSAERPERSVSTLKIQRTEQGDSAVYLCASSLPGGDHTEAFFGQGTRLTVV.

This clone has only a few counts. The chain couples TRBV18 to TRBJ1-4; 7 nucleotides align to TRBD1. V lost 5 bases, J lost 6 bases, and 6 bases stayed unmatched. The CDR3 consists of 14 residues. The germline V gene encodes CDR1 KGHSH and CDR2 LQKENI. The CDR3 DNA is TGTGCCAGCTCATCCGACAGGGTACATGAAAAACTGTTTTTT. As protein: CASSSDRVHEKLFF.

This chain joins TRBV4-1 and TRBJ2-2; D uncertain. The V and J ends lost 0 bases and 2 bases respectively, with 7 bases between them. The CDR3 runs 15 residues. Germline V gene sequence: CDR1 MGHRA, CDR2 YSYEKL. CDR3 sequence (DNA): TGCGCCAGCAGCCAAGAGCTAGAAAACACCGGGGAGCTGTTTTTT. It codes for CASSQELENTGELFF.